These T cell receptor beta chains were read from a single sample in a study of blood T cell repertoires in COVID-19. The table came from immunoSEQ multiplex PCR; TCRdb's copy has only in-frame clones and leaves some out. Of about 180,000 clones detected, roughly 81% appear once; the ten largest clones hold 10% to 15%. The sequenced sample consisted of peripheral blood. These receptors came from a woman older than 75 with COVID-19, enrolled during active disease. Each CDR3 is given with its conserved first and last residue.

17	TRBV14	TRBJ2-2	CASSHYTGQTNTGELFF
15	TRBV28	TRBJ2-1	CASSFGGDYYNEQFF
15	TRBV5-1	TRBJ2-1	CASSFAVSSYNEQFF
14	TRBV27	TRBJ2-1	CASSFGLANNEQFF
14	TRBV10-3	TRBJ2-1	CAANRGLSYNEQFF
15	TRBV6-5	TRBJ2-7	CASRVAGASSYEQYF
15	TRBV5-4	TRBJ2-7	CASSLGQGKLYEQYF
15	TRBV29-1	TRBJ1-2	CSVLPLWTGTYGYTF
14	TRBV28	TRBJ2-1	CASSMGQAVNEQFF
15	TRBV6-5	TRBJ2-1	CASKSPGTGYNEQFF
14	TRBV15	TRBJ1-5	CATSRDRALEPQHF
20	TRBV4-3	TRBJ2-3	CASSQDASGGYFASTDTQYF
17	TRBV15	TRBJ2-3	CATSRDLRAVGTDTQYF
15	TRBV19	TRBJ2-7	CASSIGAGGLDEQYF
14	TRBV28	TRBJ2-3	CASSFKTNADTQYF
16	TRBV27	TRBJ1-6	CASSFAATGRNSPLHF
16	TRBV7-3	TRBJ2-1	CASSRSAGVSYNEQFF
15	TRBV19	TRBJ1-2	CASKPGQGSGYGYTF
13	TRBV10-3	TRBJ2-3	CAISATSTDTQYF
19	TRBV3-1/TRBV3-2	TRBJ2-3	CASSQDIGTGATSTDTQYF
16	TRBV19	TRBJ2-2	CASSKGGRAYTGELFF
15	TRBV5-4	TRBJ2-3	CASSETTPGADTQYF
14	TRBV6-5	TRBJ2-7	CASKTDREAGEQYF
14	TRBV3-1/TRBV3-2	TRBJ1-1	CASSHQGEEGEAFF
13	TRBV7-8	TRBJ1-1	CASGTGRNTEAFF
15	TRBV2	TRBJ2-7	CASSEDPASWASQYF
17	TRBV15	TRBJ2-1	CATRRPGLAGFNNEQFF
16	TRBV7-9	TRBJ1-2	CASSPTGTGTNYGYTF